Listed below are T cell receptor beta chains from one sample, sequenced in a study of CD8 T cells in Susac syndrome. TCRdb called the immunoSEQ multiplex PCR reads again in MiXCR, with one record for every CDR3 protein. Counted here are 53,000 or so distinct CDR3 sequences, approximately 93% occurring once; the ten biggest clones make up 0.5% to 0.55%. Sequences were obtained from CD8+ T cells from PBMCs. These receptors originate from a human donor in good health. Each CDR3 is given with its conserved first and last residue. The D gene is left open where the match is weak. A clone size is listed for some rows: how often the clone was seen (once, few, many), or a class if it is expanded.

TRBJ1-6	NA	TRBD1	TRBV20-1	TGCAGTGCCCCCCTCGGGACAGGGGATAATTCACCCCTCCACTTT	CSAPLGTGDNSPLHF
TRBJ2-7	NA	NA	TRBV7-6	TGTGCCAGCAGCTTAGGGGACGGGCTCGAGCAGTACTTC	CASSLGDGLEQYF
TRBJ1-1	NA	NA	TRBV27	TGTGCCAGCTCAATCGGGGGGAACACTGAAGCTTTCTTT	CASSIGGNTEAFF
TRBJ2-2	few	NA	TRBV7-9	TGTGCCAGCAGCTTAGTACCGCCGAACACCGGGGAGCTGTTTTTT	CASSLVPPNTGELFF
TRBJ2-1	NA	NA	TRBV2	TGTGCCAGCAGTGAAGAGGGCAATGAGCAGTTCTTC	CASSEEGNEQFF
TRBJ1-1	NA	NA	TRBV7-9	TGTGCCAGCAAAATGAACACTGAAGCTTTCTTT	CASKMNTEAFF
TRBJ1-1	NA	NA	TRBV27	TGTGCCAGCAGAATGGGTGTCCTAGTGAACACTGAAGCTTTCTTT	CASRMGVLVNTEAFF
TRBJ2-1	NA	TRBD2	TRBV29-1	TGCAGCGCCTGGACTAGCGGGAACAATGAGCAGTTCTTC	CSAWTSGNNEQFF
TRBJ2-6	NA	NA	TRBV3-1	TGTGCCAGCAGCCAAGAACAAATCTCTGGGGCCAACGTCCTGACTTTC	CASSQEQISGANVLTF
TRBJ2-1	few	NA	TRBV20-1	TGCAGTGCTGCCCCGACTCCTTTTGGCAATGAGCAGTTCTTC	CSAAPTPFGNEQFF
TRBJ2-5	NA	TRBD1	TRBV28	TGTGCCAGCAGTTCGGGACAGGGGATGGAGACCCAGTACTTC	CASSSGQGMETQYF
TRBJ1-1	NA	NA	TRBV29-1	TGCAGCGTCCACCCGACCGGTGAAGCTTTCTTT	CSVHPTGEAFF
TRBJ1-1	NA	NA	TRBV29-1	TGCAGCGTTGAGGGCGGTGACACTGAAGCTTTCTTT	CSVEGGDTEAFF
TRBJ1-1	NA	NA	TRBV21-1	TGTGCCAGCAGCTCTTGGGGTACCGGCGGGGAAGCTTTCTTT	CASSSWGTGGEAFF
TRBJ2-7	once	TRBD2	TRBV7-6	TGTGCCAGCAGCCAGTCCGGGACTAGCGGCGAGCAGTACTTC	CASSQSGTSGEQYF
TRBJ2-5	NA	TRBD2	TRBV12-3/TRBV12-4	TGTGCCAGCAGCGCCGGGACTAGCGTTGAGACCCAGTACTTC	CASSAGTSVETQYF
TRBJ1-5	NA	NA	TRBV4-1	TGCGCCAGCAGCCAAGAGGGCAGGGCTGGCAATCAGCCCCAGCATTTT	CASSQEGRAGNQPQHF
TRBJ2-7	NA	NA	TRBV2	TGTGCCAGCAGTCCCGCCGGGGTCTCCTACGAGCAGTACTTC	CASSPAGVSYEQYF
TRBJ2-1	NA	TRBD1	TRBV5-6	TGTGCCAGCAGCTTCGGGACAGGGGGATTTGGCAATGAGCAGTTCTTC	CASSFGTGGFGNEQFF
TRBJ1-1	NA	NA	TRBV12-3/TRBV12-4	TGTGCCAGCAGCCCTTTTCAGGGAGGGTACACTGAAGCTTTCTTT	CASSPFQGGYTEAFF
TRBJ2-1	NA	NA	TRBV21-1	TGTGCCAGCAGCAAAGGTTACAGCGCCGCGGTTCCCTACAATGAGCAGTTCTTC	CASSKGYSAAVPYNEQFF
TRBJ1-2	NA	NA	TRBV4-1	TGCGCCAGCAGATCTTCGAGGGGGGCGCGGGGCTACACCTTC	CASRSSRGARGYTF
TRBJ1-1	NA	NA	TRBV29-1	TGCAGCGTTGACGCAGTTGAAGCTTTCTTT	CSVDAVEAFF
TRBJ2-6	NA	NA	TRBV5-1	TGCGCCAGCAGCACCAACCGGGACATTGGGGCCAACGTCCTGACTTTC	CASSTNRDIGANVLTF
TRBJ2-1	once	TRBD2	TRBV10-3	TGTGCCATCAGTGAGACCCTAGCGGAGTACAATGAGCAGTTCTTC	CAISETLAEYNEQFF
TRBJ1-3	NA	NA	TRBV7-9	TGTGCCAGCAGCCGGGTGGCTCGAAACACCATATATTTT	CASSRVARNTIYF
TRBJ2-6	NA	NA	TRBV29-1	TGCAGCGTTGTCCCAGCCGTCTCTGGGGCCAACGTCCTGACTTTC	CSVVPAVSGANVLTF
TRBJ2-7	NA	NA	TRBV18	TGTGCCAGCTCACCGGGACCAAGTTCCTACGAGCAGTACTTC	CASSPGPSSYEQYF
TRBJ2-7	NA	NA	TRBV5-1	TGCGCCAGCAGCTTCCCTGGGGACGAGCAGTACTTC	CASSFPGDEQYF
TRBJ1-4	NA	NA	TRBV7-9	TGTGCCAGCAGCTACCGGGACACCGAGAGACATAATGAAAAACTGTTTTTT	CASSYRDTERHNEKLFF
TRBJ2-7	NA	TRBD2	TRBV6-2/TRBV6-3	TGTGCCAGCAGCCATTGGACTAGCGGCTACGAGCAGTACTTC	CASSHWTSGYEQYF
TRBJ2-7	NA	NA	TRBV28	TGTGCCAGCAGACGGGACACCCCCGGGCAGTACTTC	CASRRDTPGQYF
TRBJ2-7	NA	TRBD1	TRBV7-9	TGTGCCAGCAGCCCGGGGACAGGGGGCGCGGACTCCTACGAGCAGTACTTC	CASSPGTGGADSYEQYF
TRBJ1-5	NA	NA	TRBV7-9	TGTGCCAGCAGCTTAAATGGGAATTCCCAGCATTTT	CASSLNGNSQHF
TRBJ2-7	NA	NA	TRBV7-9	TGTGCCAGCAGCCCCTCGTACCAGGCCTACGAGCAGTACTTC	CASSPSYQAYEQYF
TRBJ2-4	NA	TRBD2	TRBV7-9	TGTGCCAGCAGCCCCCCCCTGGTAGCGGGAGGAAACATTCAGTACTTC	CASSPPLVAGGNIQYF
TRBJ2-6	NA	NA	TRBV7-9	TGTGCCAGCAGCTTAGCGCTCCGGGGCTTGGGGGCCAACGTCCTGACTTTC	CASSLALRGLGANVLTF
TRBJ2-1	NA	TRBD1	TRBV25-1	TGTGCCAGCAGTGAATTCCAGGGGGCGTATGAGCAGTTCTTC	CASSEFQGAYEQFF
TRBJ2-2	NA	TRBD1	TRBV24-1	TGTGCCACGCAGGACAGGGCCAACACCGGGGAGCTGTTTTTT	CATQDRANTGELFF
TRBJ2-7	NA	NA	TRBV25-1	TGTGCCAGCAGCGAGGGGTCTTCCAGCCCCTACGAGCAGTACTTC	CASSEGSSSPYEQYF
TRBJ1-2	once	TRBD1	TRBV10-3	TGTGCCATCAGGGGGACAGGGGGCTTTTCGGTACTCTATGGCTACACCTTC	CAIRGTGGFSVLYGYTF
TRBJ2-7	NA	NA	TRBV29-1	TGCAGCGTTGAAGTGGGACTGACAGGGCGCTACGAGCAGTACTTC	CSVEVGLTGRYEQYF
TRBJ1-3	NA	TRBD1	TRBV28	TGTGCCAGCAGTCCGTGGCAGGGGGCGACTGGAAACACCATATATTTT	CASSPWQGATGNTIYF
TRBJ2-7	few	NA	TRBV6-1	TGTGCCAGCAGTCGATGGGACCGTTTCCACGAGCAGTACTTC	CASSRWDRFHEQYF
TRBJ2-5	NA	TRBD2	TRBV7-9	TGTGCCAGCAGCGACGGGACTAGCGCCTACCGGGAGACCCAGTACTTC	CASSDGTSAYRETQYF
TRBJ2-3	NA	NA	TRBV6-1	TGTGCCAGCACTGAAAAGGCCAGGACTAGCACAGATACGCAGTATTTT	CASTEKARTSTDTQYF
TRBJ2-7	NA	TRBD2	TRBV6-5	TGTGCCAGCAGCCGCGGACTAGCGGGATCCTACGAGCAGTACTTC	CASSRGLAGSYEQYF
TRBJ2-1	NA	TRBD1	TRBV4-1	TGCGCCAGCAGCCAAGAGAGGACAGGGCTCAATGAGCAGTTCTTC	CASSQERTGLNEQFF
TRBJ2-7	NA	NA	TRBV29-1	TGCAGCGTTGAAGATCGGTTGGGGACGAATAACAGGGAGCAGTACTTC	CSVEDRLGTNNREQYF
TRBJ2-2	NA	NA	TRBV12-3/TRBV12-4	TGTGCCAGCAGCCCGTATGGGGGCGGGGAGCTGTTTTTT	CASSPYGGGELFF
TRBJ1-5	NA	NA	TRBV10-2	TGCGCCAGCAGCGTCAGCAATCAGCCCCAGCATTTT	CASSVSNQPQHF
TRBJ1-1	NA	TRBD1	TRBV20-1	TGCAGTGCTATCCCCAGGGGGTCGAACACTGAAGCTTTCTTT	CSAIPRGSNTEAFF
TRBJ2-1	NA	NA	TRBV19	TGTGCCAGTAGTATCGGGGGCGGCCCTAGCTCCTACAATGAGCAGTTCTTC	CASSIGGGPSSYNEQFF
TRBJ2-3	NA	TRBD1	TRBV6-6	TGTGCCAGCAGTAGACAGGGAGTCGAGTTTGGGGATACGCAGTATTTT	CASSRQGVEFGDTQYF
TRBJ2-1	NA	NA	TRBV6-5	TGTGCCAGCAGCTCGGACCCCAACACCAACAATGAGCAGCTCTTC	CASSSDPNTNNEQLF